This T cell receptor (beta chain) appears in the sequencing data of a study of T-cell reconstitution after alpha-beta-depleted transplantation in children. Using unique molecular identifiers, the investigators prepared the TCRbeta library. MiXCR, applied by TCRdb to the PCR reads, yields one record per CDR3 protein. This table holds about 360,000 distinct CDR3 sequences, 13% found once. Germline-derived CDR1 and CDR2 are LGHDT and YNNKEL (reference sequence). Trimming removed 4 bases at V and 0 bases at J, with 9 bases between. This CDR3 is 14 amino acids long. Sequenced here: PBMCs, sampled from the stem cell graft. The chain uses TRBV3-1 and TRBJ1-1; D is ambiguous. This TCR derives from a human donor who donated a stem cell graft to a child with Fanconi anemia. The CDR3 is CASSREGLNTEAFF. The CDR3 DNA follows: TGTGCCAGCAGCCGGGAAGGACTGAACACTGAAGCTTTCTTT.